This T cell receptor (beta chain) was found in a study of OX40 agonist ivuxolimab in advanced cancers. Study at large: The study enrolled dose-escalation patients with hepatocellular carcinoma, melanoma, renal cell or head and neck cancer.

Whole-study findings and limits: The study found that CD8+ T cells averaged more expanded clones than CD4+.

In germline, CDR1 is SNHLY, CDR2 FYNNEI. Trimming took 8 bases from V and 5 from J; bases not matched to a gene: 5. The CDR3 contains 13 residues. With regard to this clone: What it binds is unknown.

Here immunoSEQ multiplex PCR was the method, and the copy in TCRdb shows in-frame clones only, minus some. The sample records around 83,000 clones, about 88% being singletons. The source is an adult with an advanced solid tumor such as melanoma, head and neck, liver or kidney cancer. The sample consisted of CD4+ or CD8+ T cells sorted from blood, taken in a trial of the OX40 agonist ivuxolimab. This chain links TRBV2 with TRBJ2-5; 10 nucleotides align to TRBD2. The CDR3 DNA reads as TGTGCCAGCTTAGCGGGGGGATGGGAGACCCAGTACTTC. Encoded protein: CASLAGGWETQYF.